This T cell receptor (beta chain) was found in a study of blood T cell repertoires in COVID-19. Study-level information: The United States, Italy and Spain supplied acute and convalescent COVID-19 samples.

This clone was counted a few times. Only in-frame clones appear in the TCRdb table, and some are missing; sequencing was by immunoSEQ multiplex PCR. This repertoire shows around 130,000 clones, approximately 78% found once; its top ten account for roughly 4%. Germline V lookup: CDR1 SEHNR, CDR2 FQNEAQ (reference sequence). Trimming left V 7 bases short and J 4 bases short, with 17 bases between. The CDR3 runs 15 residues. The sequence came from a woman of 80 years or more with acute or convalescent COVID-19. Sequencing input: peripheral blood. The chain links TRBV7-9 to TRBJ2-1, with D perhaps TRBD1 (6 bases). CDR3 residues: CASIVGAGKYNEQFF. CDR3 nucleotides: TGTGCCAGCATCGTGGGGGCCGGCAAATACAATGAGCAGTTCTTC. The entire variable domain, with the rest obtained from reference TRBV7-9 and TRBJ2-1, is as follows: DTGVSQNPRHKITKRGQNVTFRCDPISEHNRLYWYRQTLGQGPEFLTYFQNEAQLEKSRLLSDRFSAERPKGSFSTLEIQRTEQGDSAMYLCASIVGAGKYNEQFFGPGTRLTVL.